This TCR beta chain was sequenced in a study of cytomegalovirus exposure and HLA in healthy donors (dated by TCRdb to about 2017). About the full investigation: According to an earlier analysis of 550 to 750 of the donors, about 179 million T cells yielded 100 million or so unique TCR beta sequences and approximately 300 Gb of sequence data. Five DR-DQ haplotypes were treated as single units for association and clustering because of strong linkage in the cohort. Among roughly 400 genotyped donors of the cohort, an average of around 250,000 unique TCR beta nucleotide sequences was sequenced per donor, of which about 19% were non-productive. A separate validation cohort of about 110 different subjects was used in addition to the roughly 640-subject first cohort. In a later genetic analysis, genome-wide SNP genotypes for about 65% of the roughly 700 donors were used, and that subset was treated as a discovery cohort. A later analysis re-analyzed previously published TCR beta repertoires from about 600 donors and added high-resolution HLA genotyping to study TCR occurrence patterns. Using immunosequencing, the study profiled T cell repertoires from around 680 subjects and related those repertoires to cytomegalovirus serostatus. Among the approximately 420 genotyped donors, more than 70% belonged to the genetic ancestry cluster associated with self-reported Caucasian donors. Both class I and class II loci were covered by HLA typing, at four-digit resolution. Rather than using new phenotypic data, the later analysis identified candidate immune exposures from TCR beta sequences and from how often those sequences occurred across donors. The aim of the study was to test whether cataloging public T cell receptors could identify signatures of past pathogen exposure. High-throughput TCR immunosequencing, statistical association of individual TCRs with disease status, and machine learning were combined to predict cytomegalovirus infection status. All discovery cohort repertoires had been generated on a single sequencing platform. Typing coverage varied by locus: roughly 620-630 donors for A, B, C, DRB1 and DQB1; approximately 500 for DQA1; 606 for DPA1; under 490 for DPB1. An earlier analysis of several hundred of the donors applied high-throughput TCR beta sequencing to assess whether each TCR beta V gene segment acted as functional or pseudogenic. Alongside the repertoire data, information on donor age, sex, ethnicity and CMV serostatus was compiled. An early release covering about 600 HLA-typed donors comprised about 290 gigabases of sequencing data and about 90 million unique TCR sequences.

The trim is 4 bases for V and 5 bases for J, with a gap of 12 bases between the germline ends. From the germline V gene, CDR1 is SGDLS and CDR2 is YYNGEE. The CDR3 goes from the cysteine to the phenylalanine over 13 residues. Solely the CDR3 DNA is kept, with 39 bases framed from the first base. The cohort consisted of approximately 670 healthy bone marrow donors. Cohort members were all nominally healthy when sampled, although unrecorded immune exposures were likely present. The donor was CMV seronegative and was included in the group of a few hundred seronegative cohort members. A peripheral blood sample was collected from each donor, and TCR beta sequencing was performed on peripheral blood mononuclear cells. The Qiagen DNeasy Blood Extraction Kit was used to extract genomic DNA from the blood cell samples. Turning to this clone: It lacks a known antigen. No qualities accompany the bases; no much larger clone lies one base away.

What the research found in general, with its limitations: In both the original and validation cohorts, the classifier was reported to diagnose cytomegalovirus status with high specificity and sensitivity. At a false discovery rate of 0.05, a later analysis linked 16,951 TCR beta sequences to specific HLA alleles. Because some donors lacked HLA typing at each locus, the association tests relied only on the typed subset. A further reported finding was that TCR beta sequences accurately predicted the HLA-A and HLA-B alleles for most subjects in the first cohort. Compared with equally common non-associated chains, HLA-associated TCR beta chains in a later analysis were more clonally expanded and had lower generation probabilities. Linkage disequilibrium might explain the correlated functional status among segregating V segments, but an unknown experimental factor could not be ruled out. In a later analysis, most CMV-associated TCR beta chains were found to appear HLA-restricted, with HLA associations seemingly driven largely by CMV exposure. An earlier analysis of approximately 590 of the donors showed that most TCR beta V segments appeared in productive rearrangements either about 87% or about 30% of the time, which broadly matched IMGT annotations. A later genetic analysis associated a missense DCLRE1C variant with V-gene and J-gene trimming of TCR beta chains, and an independent cohort replicated the association. CMV serostatus was the only immune exposure information available for the cohort. In vitro tests confirmed that a few of the cytomegalovirus-associated TCR beta chains recognize cytomegalovirus antigens. According to the authors, the approach could potentially be generalized to other disease states and immunological phenotypes. The presence/absence analyses assumed that sequencing depth was roughly uniform across donors, and that assumption may not be true. According to a later analysis, parvovirus B19, influenza, CMV and Epstein-Barr virus appeared linked to several top co-occurrence clusters. According to a later genetic analysis, donors in an Asian-associated ancestry cluster had fewer N-insertions in productive TCRs than the approximately 670-donor mean. When HLA alleles, especially DR and DQ, strongly co-occurred, attributing TCR associations to individual alleles was difficult. In a later analysis, TCR association rates were found to vary across HLA loci, with the most associated TCRs seen for DRB1 alleles and the fewest for HLA-C alleles. A group of highly shared sequence variants was considered likely to be a technical artifact of the sequencing pipeline. This cohort had only TCR beta chains sequenced, and the lack of alpha or paired-chain data limited which features could be detected. The study listed 150 to 200 TCR beta chains as associated with cytomegalovirus. Most TCR sequences were observed very rarely across donors, whereas some public TCRs were present in many individuals. The earlier analysis of about 600 of the donors excluded roughly 17 rarely observed V segments, including chromosome 9 orphons, because counts were too low. The 87-base-pair reads could not distinguish some IMGT-functional V segments, including TRBV6-2 and TRBV6-3, so those segments were excluded.

The library was made by the immunoSEQ multiplex PCR assay. A mixture of 60 forward primers for TCR Vbeta segments and 13 reverse primers for TCR Jbeta segments was used in the multiplex PCR. The CDR3 region of rearranged TCR beta genes was amplified from genomic DNA with a multiplex PCR assay. On the Illumina HiSeq System, the amplified TCR beta libraries were sequenced as 87-base-pair reads. On the study's bioinformatics: In a later analysis, around 80 million unique TCR beta chains were counted across the roughly 670 repertoires, and around 10 million of these chains were shared by at least two donors. A nearest-neighbor algorithm error-corrected the raw reads and collapsed the reads into unique sequences, merging closely related sequences to remove PCR and sequencing errors. V, D and J gene segments were assigned by aligning CDR3 sequences to IMGT reference sequences. For a sequence to be retained, a match of at least six nucleotides was required to both a V gene segment and a J gene segment. A rearrangement was called productive if the CDR3 had no stop codons and remained in frame with V and J, and every other rearrangement was called non-productive. CDR3 was defined according to IMGT convention as the region running from the second conserved V-encoded cysteine to the conserved J-encoded phenylalanine. Sequences without an unambiguous match to a single V gene segment were excluded from the earlier analysis of 587 of the donors. In an earlier analysis of 450 to 750 of the donors, a V segment was called functional when productive rearrangements were above 56.7%, and segregating when the standard deviation between donors exceeded 5%. To diagnose cytomegalovirus status from the catalog of TCR beta chain sequences, a statistical classification framework was built. In a later analysis, TCR nucleotide sequences were compared against IMGT/GENE-DB human TR gene sequences so that V and J genes could be assigned. The TCRdist pipeline was used in a later analysis to assign CDR3 sequences and most-parsimonious VDJ recombination scenarios. In a later analysis, each TCR beta chain was defined by its CDR3 amino acid sequence together with its V-gene family, and reads lacking a unique V-gene family were excluded. A later analysis removed 500 to 600 highly shared, low-generation-probability nucleotide sequences to deal with suspected cross-contamination and a sequencing artifact. In a later analysis, a clonal expansion index was calculated for each public chain from normalized within-repertoire ranks of inferred template counts. Generation probabilities in a later analysis came from a VDJ recombination model fitted to out-of-frame rearrangements, and those results were checked against IGoR. In a later analysis, hypergeometric tests were used to score TCR-TCR, TCR-HLA and TCR-CMV co-occurrence, with a repertoire-size bias correction applied to TCR pairs. In a later analysis, false discovery rates were estimated by permuting HLA or CMV assignments 20 times. In a later analysis, co-occurring TCRs were grouped with DBSCAN, and TCRdist sequence similarity was added when clustering was performed within HLA-allele-positive subsets. Repertoires with fewer than 30,000 or more than 120,000 public chains, plus five repertoires with anomalous nucleotide sharing, were excluded from co-occurrence clustering. The immuneACCESS repertoire file appears here via TCRdb, limited to in-frame rearrangements. These files lack a portion of the clones; in checked studies, under half of the deficit traces to unresolved V genes, and the cause of the others is not known. V and J calls and clone size are given by that table; D and trimming were obtained from the DNA. For this sample the table gives roughly 250,000 clones, of which under 90% were detected only once. The top ten clones comprise less than 0.4% of the sample.

This chain joins TRBV9 to TRBJ2-5; the best D guess is TRBD1, with 6 bases matching. Sample: PBMCs. The receptor comes from a girl aged 2 to 9 in good health and CMV-seronegative. The CDR3 region: CASSPGTGETQYF. The nucleotide sequence reads as follows: TGTGCCAGCAGCCCCGGTACAGGGGAGACCCAGTACTTC.